Reported below is one T cell receptor beta chain. Its antigen is currently unknown. The trim removed 2 bases at V and 2 bases at J, leaving 0 bases unmatched. CDR1 is LGHNA, CDR2 YNFKEQ, per germline. CDR3 length: 15 residues. This entry is derived from a study of cytomegalovirus exposure and HLA in healthy donors. Study observations and caveats: Most CMV-associated TCR beta chains appeared HLA-restricted in a later analysis. A reported reduction in N-insertions relative to the roughly 610-donor mean was seen in an Asian-associated ancestry cluster in a later analysis.

Researchers ran the PCR with 60 Vbeta and 13 Jbeta primers. Generated by immunoSEQ multiplex PCR, the TCRdb table keeps only in-frame clones and is missing some. Of some 190,000 clones listed, roughly 77% are singletons. Sequencing input: PBMCs. This clonotype was obtained from a woman in her 50s in good health and CMV-seronegative. The J gene is TRBJ2-2, the V gene TRBV4-2; 9 nucleotides match TRBD2. The DNA of the CDR3 is TGTGCCAGCAGCCAACTAGCGGGAAACACCGGGGAGCTGTTTTTT. Protein sequence: CASSQLAGNTGELFF.